This entry lists 8 T cell receptor beta chains sequenced from one sample in a study of T cell responses to AZD1222 COVID-19 vaccine. The repertoire was sequenced with immunoSEQ multiplex PCR; TCRdb's copy has only in-frame clones and lacks some. The profile shows over 70,000 clones, approximately 88% of them singletons. The sequenced sample was peripheral blood, obtained on day 0 of AZD1222 vaccination. These receptor sequences come from an adult in good health.

The J gene is TRBJ2-6, the V gene TRBV6-2 or TRBV6-3, with D possibly being TRBD1 (7 bases). The CDR3 covers 16 residues. The V gene's germline CDR1 is MNHEY and CDR2 SVGEGT. Trimming took 2 bases from V and 2 from J, leaving 10 bases between them. The CDR3 loop reads CASSYGGTAGANVLTF. CDR3 nucleotide sequence: TGTGCCAGCAGTTACGGGGGGACAGCTGGGGCCAACGTCCTGACTTTC.

This sequence joins TRBV30 and TRBJ1-1; a possible D gene is TRBD1 (5 bases). Germline V gene sequence: CDR1 GTSNPN, CDR2 SVGIG (reference sequence). The V end lost 3 bases, the J end lost 8 bases, and 7 bases lay between the germline ends. The CDR3 extends over 10 amino acids. CDR3: CAWRGDEAFF. CDR3 DNA: TGTGCCTGGAGGGGGGACGAAGCTTTCTTT.

The V gene is TRBV28, the J gene TRBJ1-4; TRBD1 agrees at 7 bases. This CDR3 has 15 amino acids. J was trimmed by 14 bases and V by 4 bases; bases with no gene match: 16. Germline loops: CDR1 MDHEN, CDR2 SYDVKM. The CDR3 coding sequence is TGTGCCAGCAGTTGGGGACAGTCAAAAGCCTCAGGTCTGTTTTTT. This gives the protein CASSWGQSKASGLFF.

The chain carries TRBV28 and TRBJ1-3, with 9 bases aligning to TRBD1. The germline V gene encodes CDR1 MDHEN and CDR2 SYDVKM. V gave up 10 bases and J gave up 7 bases; unmatched junction bases: 11. The CDR3 loop spans 14 amino acids. CDR3 nucleotide sequence: TGTGCCACCTCTCGGGGGGACAGGGAGAACACCATATATTTT. It is translated as CATSRGDRENTIYF.

J is TRBJ2-3 and V is TRBV4-2; a weak D match, TRBD2 (6 bases). The CDR3 extends over 15 amino acids. The V end was cut by 4 bases, the J end by 3 bases, with 14 bases between. Germline CDR1 and CDR2: LGHNA and YNFKEQ. CDR3: CASSPLGGGTDTQYF. CDR3 in DNA: TGTGCCAGCAGCCCTTTGGGTGGGGGGACAGATACGCAGTATTTT.

The chain links TRBV24-1 to TRBJ2-1; TRBD1 is a possible D gene (5 bases). Germline CDR1 reads KGHDR; CDR2 reads SFDVKD. The germline V and J ends were trimmed by 2 bases and 6 bases, with 10 bases remaining between them. The CDR3 length is 14 residues. CDR3 amino acids: CATSDWARGNEQFF. The CDR3 region has the DNA TGTGCCACCAGTGATTGGGCAAGGGGCAATGAGCAGTTCTTC.

The chain couples TRBV9 to TRBJ2-7; the D gene could be TRBD1 or TRBD2 (6 bases each). Trimming cost V 0 bases and J 6 bases, with 16 bases left between them. CDR3 length equals 15 residues. CDR1 is SGDLS and CDR2 is YYNGEE in the germline V gene. In DNA form, the CDR3 reads TGTGCCAGCAGCGTAGATCCGGGGGCAAGAGGCGAGCAGTACTTC. Translating it yields CASSVDPGARGEQYF.

The chain has TRBV7-2 and TRBJ1-2; possible D gene TRBD1, 5 bases. V dropped 2 bases and J dropped 6 bases, with 13 bases sitting between them. CDR3 length: 14 residues. The V gene's germline CDR1 is SGHTA and CDR2 FQGNSA. For the CDR3, the DNA is TGTGCCAGCAGCTTAAGAGGCAGGGCGAATGGCTACACCTTC. It translates to CASSLRGRANGYTF.